Listed below are T cell receptor beta chains from one sample, sequenced in a study of cytomegalovirus exposure and HLA in healthy donors. Profiling relied on immunoSEQ multiplex PCR, and the TCRdb table lists in-frame clones only, not all of them. Of roughly 180,000 clones listed, over 60% are singletons. Sequencing was done on a sample of PBMCs. These receptors came from a man between 18 and 29 years old in good health and CMV-seronegative. The CDR3 runs from the conserved cysteine through the conserved F or W. Fields, in order: CDR3 DNA, CDR3 protein, clone size, V gene, J gene, D gene. A D gene is named only where the DNA matches it firmly. Clone size, where shown, is once, few, many, or a class for clones that have expanded.

DNA: TGCGCCAGCAGTGAGGGGGCGAACACAGATACGCAGTATTTT
CDR3: CASSEGANTDTQYF
size: -
V: TRBV5-1
J: TRBJ2-3
D: TRBD1

DNA: TGTGCCGGCAGCTATACAGGGATTACCTACGAGCAGTACTTC
CDR3: CAGSYTGITYEQYF
size: -
V: TRBV6-5
J: TRBJ2-7
D: -

DNA: TGCAGCGTGACAGTTCTCTACGAGCAGTACTTC
CDR3: CSVTVLYEQYF
size: -
V: TRBV29-1
J: TRBJ2-7
D: -

DNA: TGTGCCAGCAGCCCCCTCCCGGGACAGCTCACCTACGAGCAGTACTTC
CDR3: CASSPLPGQLTYEQYF
size: -
V: TRBV7-8
J: TRBJ2-7
D: TRBD1

DNA: TGTGCCAGCATCCCCCTCCGGGGAATGGACTCCTACAATGAGCAGTTCTTC
CDR3: CASIPLRGMDSYNEQFF
size: once
V: TRBV27
J: TRBJ2-1
D: -

DNA: TGTGCCAGCAGCGCCCGGACTAGCGGTCTCCATACGCAGTATTTT
CDR3: CASSARTSGLHTQYF
size: -
V: TRBV13
J: TRBJ2-3
D: TRBD2

DNA: TGTGCCAGCAGCCTCTGGACACCCCCGCCGCCTGAAGCTTTCTTT
CDR3: CASSLWTPPPPEAFF
size: -
V: TRBV14
J: TRBJ1-1
D: -

DNA: TGTGCCATCACTGACAGGTACCAAGAGACCCAGTACTTC
CDR3: CAITDRYQETQYF
size: few
V: TRBV10-3
J: TRBJ2-5
D: -

DNA: TGTGCCAGCTCACCCTCGGGACAGACCTATGGCTACACCTTC
CDR3: CASSPSGQTYGYTF
size: -
V: TRBV18
J: TRBJ1-2
D: TRBD1

DNA: TGTGCCAGCAGCTTGAGAGCGGGGGCGGGAGATACGCAGTATTTT
CDR3: CASSLRAGAGDTQYF
size: -
V: TRBV5-4
J: TRBJ2-3
D: TRBD2

DNA: TGTGCCAGCAGTTCGGACAGGGGAAATTCACCCCTCCACTTT
CDR3: CASSSDRGNSPLHF
size: -
V: TRBV6-1
J: TRBJ1-6
D: TRBD1

DNA: TGTGCCGCCTCCCGGGACAGGGGGCGGGAGCAGTACTTC
CDR3: CAASRDRGREQYF
size: -
V: TRBV30
J: TRBJ2-5
D: TRBD1

DNA: TGTGCTAGCAGCTCCGGGGGACTTGCATCCTACAATGAGCAGTTCTTC
CDR3: CASSSGGLASYNEQFF
size: -
V: TRBV7-7
J: TRBJ2-1
D: -

DNA: TGTGCCAGTCCTCCCCCGGACAGGCTAGGAAACACCATATATTTT
CDR3: CASPPPDRLGNTIYF
size: -
V: TRBV6-1
J: TRBJ1-3
D: TRBD1

DNA: TGCAGTGCTAGAGATCAGGGGTGGTACACCTTC
CDR3: CSARDQGWYTF
size: -
V: TRBV20-1
J: TRBJ1-2
D: -

DNA: TGTGCCAGCTCACAGACCGGGACAGTCTCCTACGAGCAGTACTTC
CDR3: CASSQTGTVSYEQYF
size: -
V: TRBV18
J: TRBJ2-7
D: TRBD1

DNA: TGTGCCAGCAGTCCCGGGACTAGCTTGTGGGAGACCCAGTACTTC
CDR3: CASSPGTSLWETQYF
size: -
V: TRBV14
J: TRBJ2-5
D: TRBD2

DNA: TGTGCCAGCCAAAACCCCACCCGGTTCCAGCATTTT
CDR3: CASQNPTRFQHF
size: -
V: TRBV6-6
J: TRBJ1-5
D: -

DNA: TGTGCCAGCAGTTACTCCGGGGGGAGGGCTTTCTTT
CDR3: CASSYSGGRAFF
size: -
V: TRBV6-5
J: TRBJ1-1
D: -

DNA: TGTGCCAGCAGCGCAGGGAGGAGTTCACCCCTCCACTTT
CDR3: CASSAGRSSPLHF
size: -
V: TRBV2
J: TRBJ1-6
D: -

DNA: TGTGCCAGCAGCTATACAAGACTAGCGGATTACAATGAGCAGTTCTTC
CDR3: CASSYTRLADYNEQFF
size: -
V: TRBV5-6
J: TRBJ2-1
D: TRBD2

DNA: TGCAGCGTGGGAGGAGTCAGGGACCCCTCGCCCCGATACGAGCAGTACTTC
CDR3: CSVGGVRDPSPRYEQYF
size: -
V: TRBV29-1
J: TRBJ2-7
D: -

DNA: TGTGCCAGCAGTGGACAGGGACGCACCACCTACGAGCAGTACTTC
CDR3: CASSGQGRTTYEQYF
size: -
V: TRBV2
J: TRBJ2-7
D: TRBD1

DNA: TGTGCCAGCATCTCCCAGGGGCACATGAGGGCTTTCTTT
CDR3: CASISQGHMRAFF
size: -
V: TRBV2
J: TRBJ1-1
D: -

DNA: TGCGCCAGCAGTGTTGAACGGGGACAGTCCTACGAGCAGTACTTC
CDR3: CASSVERGQSYEQYF
size: few
V: TRBV5-1
J: TRBJ2-7
D: TRBD1